Listed below are T cell receptor beta chains from one sample, sequenced in a study of T cells expressing NK-cell markers. TCRdb processed the 5' RACE reads again and assigns one entry to each CDR3 protein, with no DNA. Here the sample table reports over 150,000 distinct CDR3 sequences. Material: blood T cells: a sorted CD56 or NKG2C T cell subset, CD4+ or CD8+ T cells, or bulk PBMC T cells (not recorded which). These TCRs come from a man aged 18 to 69 in good health. Each CDR3 is given with its conserved first and last residue.

V	length	J	CDR3
TRBV20-1	14	TRBJ2-3	CSAREQGPTDTQYF
TRBV6-5	16	TRBJ2-5	CASSYEGGGPQGVQYF
TRBV10-3	15	TRBJ2-1	CAIRAGTGFYNEQFF
TRBV24-1	16	TRBJ2-7	CATSDPTEDGTYEQYF
TRBV7-9	13	TRBJ1-1	CASSLDAGAEAFF
TRBV28	13	TRBJ1-1	CASRDRGNTEAFF
TRBV12-3/TRBV12-4	13	TRBJ2-5	CASRRQDQETQYF
TRBV29-1	12	TRBJ1-2	CSVDTGYFGYTF
TRBV25-1	12	TRBJ1-2	CASSEKSDGYTF
TRBV11-2	16	TRBJ2-5	CASSLEGMLFLETQYF
TRBV11-3	12	TRBJ2-1	CASSLGGQEQFF